The clone carrying this T cell receptor (beta chain) was picked up many times. Its antigen is unidentified. The authors made TCR beta cDNA from 400 to 600 ng total RNA with a constant-region primer. Slightly modified ARM-PCR with three nested multiplex PCR rounds yielded TCR beta libraries. With TRBV1-TRBV30 forward primers and a C-beta reverse primer, the first two PCR rounds were run for 9 to 10 cycles each. One entry per CDR3 protein, called by TCRdb with MiXCR from the multiplex PCR reads. Among fewer than 200,000 distinct CDR3 sequences listed, over 80% were seen once. The sample is drawn from a study of tumor-infiltrating lymphocytes in primary liver carcinoma. Background on the study: Per sample, productive TCRbeta reads numbered roughly 3.5 to 7.13 million, similar across tissue types. Findings and caveats of the study: Significantly larger top-250-clone fractions were found in tumors than in blood (p = 0.039). Merely some 8-25% of top clones spanned all five tumor regions.

CDR1 is GTSNPN and CDR2 is SVGIG in the germline V gene (reference sequence). V lost 4 bases and J 4 bases, leaving 13 bases between the germline ends. There are 13 residues in the CDR3. Unsorted bulk tissue, roughly 20-34 mg of it, served as the source for co-extraction of RNA and DNA. No patient had received treatment, and all had chronic HBV infection. This clonotype was sampled from a man aged 35 to 55 with primary liver carcinoma and hepatitis B virus infection. Sequencing was performed on tumor tissue from primary liver carcinoma. V and J are TRBV30 and TRBJ1-1; D gene uncertain. DNA for the CDR3: TGTGCCTGGAACCCCTCTACAGCCACTGAAGCTTTCTTT. It encodes CAWNPSTATEAFF.